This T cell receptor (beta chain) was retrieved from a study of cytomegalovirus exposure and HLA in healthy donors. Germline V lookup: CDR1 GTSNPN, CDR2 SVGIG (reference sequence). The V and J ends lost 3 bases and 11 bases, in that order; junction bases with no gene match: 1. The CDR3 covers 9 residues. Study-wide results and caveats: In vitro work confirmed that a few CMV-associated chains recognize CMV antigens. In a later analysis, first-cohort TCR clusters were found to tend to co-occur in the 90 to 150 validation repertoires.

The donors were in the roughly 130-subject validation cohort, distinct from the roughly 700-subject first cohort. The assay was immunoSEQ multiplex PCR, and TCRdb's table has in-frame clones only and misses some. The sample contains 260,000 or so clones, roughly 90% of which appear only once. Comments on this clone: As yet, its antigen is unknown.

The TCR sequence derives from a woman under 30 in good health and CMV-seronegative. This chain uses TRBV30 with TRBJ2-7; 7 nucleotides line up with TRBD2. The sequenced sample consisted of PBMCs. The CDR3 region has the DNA TGTGCCTGGAGGGCGGGAGAGTACTTC. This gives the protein CAWRAGEYF. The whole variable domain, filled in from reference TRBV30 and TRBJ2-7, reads SQTIHQWPATLVQPVGSPLSLECTVEGTSNPNLYWYRQAAGRGLQLLFYSVGIGQISSEVPQNLSASRPQDRQFILSSKKLLLSDSGFYLCAWRAGEYFGPGTRLTVT.